The TCR beta chain described here comes from a study of blood T cell repertoires in COVID-19. Study at large: Samples came from the United States, Italy and Spain, spanning acute and convalescent COVID-19. T cells, B-cell-depleted T cells, or PBMCs supplied cDNA or gDNA.

The germline CDR1 and CDR2 sequences are LNHDA and SQIVND (reference sequence). The CDR3 sequence is 15 residues long. Trimming removed 5 bases at V and 4 bases at J, with 14 bases between. The authors' processing: The authors estimated nucleated cell counts from reference gene primer amplification. Assay used: immunoSEQ multiplex PCR; TCRdb lists only in-frame clones, some missing. That table is the source of V, J and clone size, and D and trimming were worked out from the DNA. The sample has some 390,000 clones, about 87% seen once; the top ten hold 2% to 2.5%. Followed over time, Seattle patients had been enrolled while infection was active.

The J gene is TRBJ2-2, the V gene TRBV19, with TRBD2 as a possible D gene (5 bases). What was sequenced was peripheral blood. The TCR originated in a woman in her sixties with COVID-19, enrolled during active disease. The DNA for the CDR3 is TGTGCCAGTAGTCCCCCACTAGAAGGCACCGGGGAGCTGTTTTTT. Protein: CASSPPLEGTGELFF. The entire variable domain, with the rest obtained from reference TRBV19 and TRBJ2-2, is as follows: DGGITQSPKYLFRKEGQNVTLSCEQNLNHDAMYWYRQDPGQGLRLIYYSQIVNDFQKGDIAEGYSVSREKKESFPLTVTSAQKNPTAFYLCASSPPLEGTGELFFGEGSRLTVL.